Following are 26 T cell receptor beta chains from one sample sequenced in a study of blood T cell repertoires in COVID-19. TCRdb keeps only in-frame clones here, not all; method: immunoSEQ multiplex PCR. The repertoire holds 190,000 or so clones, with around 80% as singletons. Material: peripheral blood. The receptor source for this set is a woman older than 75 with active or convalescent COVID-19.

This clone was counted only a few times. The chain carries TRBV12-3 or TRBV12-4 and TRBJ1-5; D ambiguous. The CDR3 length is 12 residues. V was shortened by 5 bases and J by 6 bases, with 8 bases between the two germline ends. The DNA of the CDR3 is TGTGCCAGCAGTGACCCGGGTCAGCCCCAGCATTTT. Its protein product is CASSDPGQPQHF.

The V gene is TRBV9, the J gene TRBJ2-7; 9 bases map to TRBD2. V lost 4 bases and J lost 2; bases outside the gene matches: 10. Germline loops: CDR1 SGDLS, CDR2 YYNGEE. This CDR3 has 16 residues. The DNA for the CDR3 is TGTGCCAGCAGCCCCCGTCTAGTAGCGGGGGCCTACGAGCAGTACTTC. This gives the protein CASSPRLVAGAYEQYF.

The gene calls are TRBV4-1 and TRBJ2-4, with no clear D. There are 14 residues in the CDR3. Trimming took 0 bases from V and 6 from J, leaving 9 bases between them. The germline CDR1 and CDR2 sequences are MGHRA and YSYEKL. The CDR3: CASSQDGTANIQYF. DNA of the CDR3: TGCGCCAGCAGCCAAGATGGCACCGCAAACATTCAGTACTTC.

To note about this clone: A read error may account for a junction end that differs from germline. The CDR3 DNA reads as TGTGCTAGCAGCCTCAGACAGGGCCCCTACGAGCAGTACTTC. Translating gives CASSLRQGPYEQYF. This chain uses TRBV7-7 with TRBJ2-7; 7 nucleotides line up with TRBD1. The CDR3 is 14 amino acids. From germline, CDR1 is SSHAT and CDR2 FNYEAQ (reference sequence).

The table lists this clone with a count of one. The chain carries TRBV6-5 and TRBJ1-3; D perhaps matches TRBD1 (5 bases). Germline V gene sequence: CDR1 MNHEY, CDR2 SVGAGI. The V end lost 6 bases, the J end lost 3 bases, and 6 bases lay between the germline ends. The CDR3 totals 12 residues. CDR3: CASRGHGNTIYF. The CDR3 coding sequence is TGTGCCAGCAGGGGGCATGGAAACACCATATATTTT.

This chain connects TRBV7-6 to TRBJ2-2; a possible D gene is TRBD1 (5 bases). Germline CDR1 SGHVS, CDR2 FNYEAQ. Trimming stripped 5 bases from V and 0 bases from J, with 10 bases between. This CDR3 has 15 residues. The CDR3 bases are TGTGCCAGCAGCCCCCTGGGGCCGAACACCGGGGAGCTGTTTTTT. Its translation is CASSPLGPNTGELFF.

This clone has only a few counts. As DNA, the CDR3 is TGTGCCAGCAGCCCCCGGACAGGGTTCGGCGAGCAGTACTTC. It is translated as CASSPRTGFGEQYF. The rearrangement uses TRBV11-3 and TRBJ2-7; TRBD1 aligns across 8 bases. V shed 5 bases and J 6 bases; nucleotides not matched to a gene: 9. Germline CDR1 and CDR2: SGHNT and YENEEA. The length of the CDR3 is 14 residues.

DNA for the CDR3: TGTGCCAGCACCCAGACTAGCGGGGGGGAGACCCAGTACTTC. This sequence encodes CASTQTSGGETQYF. The chain uses TRBV2 and TRBJ2-5; 13 bases align to TRBD2. The CDR3 has 14 residues. V lost 7 bases, J lost 5 bases, and 4 bases stayed unmatched. Germline V gives CDR1 SNHLY, CDR2 FYNNEI.

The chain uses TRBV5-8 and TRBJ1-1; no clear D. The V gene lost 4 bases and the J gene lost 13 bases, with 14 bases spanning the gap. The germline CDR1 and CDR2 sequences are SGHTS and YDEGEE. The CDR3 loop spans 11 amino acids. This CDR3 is CASSNFGTGFF. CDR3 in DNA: TGTGCCAGCAGCAACTTTGGTACGGGTTTCTTT.

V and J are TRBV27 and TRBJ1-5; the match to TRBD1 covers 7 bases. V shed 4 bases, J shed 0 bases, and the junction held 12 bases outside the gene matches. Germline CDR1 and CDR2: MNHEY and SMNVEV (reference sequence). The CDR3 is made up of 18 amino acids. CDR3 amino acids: CASSSTYDRDYSNQPQHF. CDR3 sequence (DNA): TGTGCCAGCAGTTCTACTTACGACAGGGATTATAGCAATCAGCCCCAGCATTTT.

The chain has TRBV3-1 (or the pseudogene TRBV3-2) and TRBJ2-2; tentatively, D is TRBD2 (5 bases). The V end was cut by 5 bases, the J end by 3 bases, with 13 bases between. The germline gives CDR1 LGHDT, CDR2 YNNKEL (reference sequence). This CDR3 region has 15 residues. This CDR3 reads CASSAPLLDTGELFF. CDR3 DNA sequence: TGTGCCAGCAGCGCCCCGCTACTAGACACCGGGGAGCTGTTTTTT.

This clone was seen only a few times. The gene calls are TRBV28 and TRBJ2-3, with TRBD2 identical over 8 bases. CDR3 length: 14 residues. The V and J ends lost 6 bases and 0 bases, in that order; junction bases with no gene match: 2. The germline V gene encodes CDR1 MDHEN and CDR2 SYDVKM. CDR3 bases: TGTGCCAGCAGCTCTAGCGGGAGCACAGATACGCAGTATTTT. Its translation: CASSSSGSTDTQYF.

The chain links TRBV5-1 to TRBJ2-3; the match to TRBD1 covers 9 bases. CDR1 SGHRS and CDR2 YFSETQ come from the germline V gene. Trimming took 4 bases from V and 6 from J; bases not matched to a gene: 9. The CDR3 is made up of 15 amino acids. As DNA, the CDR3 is TGCGCCAGCAGCCTACAGGGGGCTGCTTCGGATACGCAGTATTTT. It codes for CASSLQGAASDTQYF.

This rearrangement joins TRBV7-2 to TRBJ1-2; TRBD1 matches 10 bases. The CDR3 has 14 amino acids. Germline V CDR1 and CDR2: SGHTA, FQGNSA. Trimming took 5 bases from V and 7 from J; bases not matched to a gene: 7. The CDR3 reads CASSVDRGRSGYTF. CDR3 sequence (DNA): TGTGCCAGCAGCGTTGACAGGGGGCGAAGTGGCTACACCTTC. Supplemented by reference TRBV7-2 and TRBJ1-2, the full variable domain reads GAGVSQSPSNKVTEKGKDVELRCDPISGHTALYWYRQSLGQGLEFLIYFQGNSAPDKSGLPSDRFSAERTGGSVSTLTIQRTQQEDSAVYLCASSVDRGRSGYTFGSGTRLTVV.

CDR3 nucleotides: TGTGCCAGCAGCTTAAGTAGCGGGGGAAGAGAGACCCAGTACTTC. It codes for CASSLSSGGRETQYF. The chain joins TRBV7-9 to TRBJ2-5, with 9 bases fitting TRBD2. The V gene's germline CDR1 is SEHNR and CDR2 FQNEAQ (reference sequence). V shed 2 bases, J shed 4 bases, and the junction held 5 bases outside the gene matches. The CDR3 length is 15 residues.

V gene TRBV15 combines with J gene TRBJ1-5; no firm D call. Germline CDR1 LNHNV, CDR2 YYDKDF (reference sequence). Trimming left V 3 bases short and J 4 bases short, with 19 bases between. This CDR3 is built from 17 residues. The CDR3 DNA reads TGTGCCACCAGCAGGTCCAACCCCCTGGGCGGGAATCAGCCCCAGCATTTT. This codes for CATSRSNPLGGNQPQHF.

The CDR3 coding sequence is TGTGCCAGCAGCGTAGCTTGGACAACAACTAATGAAAAACTGTTTTTT. Translation: CASSVAWTTTNEKLFF. The chain couples TRBV9 to TRBJ1-4, with D maybe TRBD1 (5 bases). Germline V gene lookup returns CDR1 SGDLS and CDR2 YYNGEE. Trimming left V 0 bases short and J 0 bases short, with 9 bases between. CDR3 length equals 16 residues. Variable domain in full (rest from reference TRBV9 and TRBJ1-4): DSGVTQTPKHLITATGQRVTLRCSPRSGDLSVYWYQQSLDQGLQFLIQYYNGEERAKGNILERFSAQQFPDLHSELNLSSLELGDSALYFCASSVAWTTTNEKLFFGSGTQLSVL.

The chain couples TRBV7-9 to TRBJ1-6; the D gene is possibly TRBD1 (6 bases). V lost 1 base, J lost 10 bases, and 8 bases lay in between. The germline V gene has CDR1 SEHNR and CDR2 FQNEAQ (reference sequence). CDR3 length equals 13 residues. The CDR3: CASSLEQGSPLHF. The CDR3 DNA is TGTGCCAGCAGCTTAGAACAGGGATCACCCCTCCACTTT.

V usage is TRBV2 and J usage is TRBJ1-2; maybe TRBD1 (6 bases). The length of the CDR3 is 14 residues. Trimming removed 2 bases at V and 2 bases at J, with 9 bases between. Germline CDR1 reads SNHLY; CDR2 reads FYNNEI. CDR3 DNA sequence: TGTGCCAGCAGTGAATTCGGACAGAACTATGGCTACACCTTC. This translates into CASSEFGQNYGYTF.

The CDR3 spells CASSTGLYSGANVLTF. DNA for the CDR3: TGTGCCAGTAGCACGGGACTCTACTCTGGGGCCAACGTCCTGACTTTC. This chain links TRBV19 with TRBJ2-6; a weak D match, TRBD2 (6 bases). Trimming pared 6 bases from V and 0 bases from J, leaving 12 bases between. CDR3 size: 16 residues. Germline V CDR1 and CDR2: LNHDA, SQIVND (reference sequence).

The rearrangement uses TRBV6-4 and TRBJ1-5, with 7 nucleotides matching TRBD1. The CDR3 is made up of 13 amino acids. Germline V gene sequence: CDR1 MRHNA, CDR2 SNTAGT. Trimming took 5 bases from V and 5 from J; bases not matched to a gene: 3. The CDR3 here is CASSLGQDQPQHF. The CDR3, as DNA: TGTGCCAGCAGTTTAGGACAGGATCAGCCCCAGCATTTT.

The CDR3 loop reads CASSLDPNSPLHF. DNA of the CDR3: TGCGCCAGCAGCTTGGATCCAAATTCACCCCTCCACTTT. The chain joins TRBV5-1 to TRBJ1-6; no reliable D call. This CDR3 has 13 residues. Looked up from germline, CDR1 is SGHRS and CDR2 is YFSETQ. V was pared by 0 bases and J by 7 bases, with 5 bases between.

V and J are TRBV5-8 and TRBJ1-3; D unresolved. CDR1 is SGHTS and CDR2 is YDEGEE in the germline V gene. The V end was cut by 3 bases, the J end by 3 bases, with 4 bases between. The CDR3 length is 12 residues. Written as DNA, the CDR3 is TGTGCCAGCAGCTATAATGGAAACACCATATATTTT. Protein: CASSYNGNTIYF.

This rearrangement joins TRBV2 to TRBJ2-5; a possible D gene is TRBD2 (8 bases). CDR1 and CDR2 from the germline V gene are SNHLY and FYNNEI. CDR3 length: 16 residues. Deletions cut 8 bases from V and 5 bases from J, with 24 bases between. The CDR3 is CASQGGYSGVGETQYF. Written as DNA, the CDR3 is TGTGCCAGCCAGGGGGGATATAGCGGGGTTGGGGAGACCCAGTACTTC.

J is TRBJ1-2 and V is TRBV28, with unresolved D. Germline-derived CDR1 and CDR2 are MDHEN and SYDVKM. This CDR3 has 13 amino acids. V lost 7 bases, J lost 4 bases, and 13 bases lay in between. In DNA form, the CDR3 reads TGTGCCAGCATTGGGGAGCGATTCTATGGCTACACCTTC. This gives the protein CASIGERFYGYTF.

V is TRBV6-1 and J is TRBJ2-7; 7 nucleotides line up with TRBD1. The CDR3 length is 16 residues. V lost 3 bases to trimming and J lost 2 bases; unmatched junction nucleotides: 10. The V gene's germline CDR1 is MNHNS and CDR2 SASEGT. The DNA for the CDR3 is TGTGCCAGCAGTGATAGACAGGGAAATTTCGCCTACGAGCAGTACTTC. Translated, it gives CASSDRQGNFAYEQYF.